This T cell receptor (beta chain) stems from a study of T cell repertoires in cytomegalovirus infection. Study summary: Through public TCR beta signatures, both CMV infection and matching HLA type were indicated.

Findings of the study overall: In two of eight donors, the top clonotype was HLA-C-restricted CMV-specific. There were carriers of CMV plus the relevant HLA, and cumulative public TCR beta family frequency identified them.

Turning to this clonotype: As yet, its antigen is unknown.

TCRdb independently ran MiXCR on the reads; one entry per CDR3 protein. The data contain about 400,000 distinct CDR3 sequences, around 18% of them seen just once; the ten biggest clones take up roughly 8.7%. V was cut by 3 bases and J by 1 base, with 6 bases left in between. This CDR3 is 13 amino acids long. Germline V gene data show CDR1 as SNHLY and CDR2 as FYNNEI. Sequenced: PBMCs. The V call is TRBV2, the J call TRBJ1-1; the D is unclear. The clonotype comes from a human donor in good health (CMV status not recorded). Some clones in this sample may be carry-over from other donors' samples. The CDR3 DNA is TGTGCCAGCAGTGATGGAAAGAACACTGAAGCTTTCTTT. Amino acid sequence: CASSDGKNTEAFF.